Shown below are 12 T cell receptor beta chains from a single sample sequenced in a study of patients and donors after allogeneic stem cell transplantation. TCRdb reprocessed the RT-PCR reads via MiXCR and lists one record per CDR3 protein. This sample has approximately 9,000 distinct CDR3 sequences; approximately 4% occur once, and the top ten carry 15% to 20%. The sample consisted of blood, either unsorted or a sorted T cell fraction (not recorded which). The receptors originated from a human donor who was either an allogeneic HSCT recipient or a stem cell or donor lymphocyte infusion donor (not recorded which). It is not recorded whose cells these are; they may come from a transplant donor.

In regard to this clonotype: Its ends do not fully match the called genes, so a read error is possible. The genes are TRBV28 and TRBJ1-3; D is perhaps TRBD1 (5 bases). Germline lookup yields CDR1 MDHEN and CDR2 SYDVKM. The CDR3 totals 14 residues. CDR3 DNA sequence: TGTGCTAGCAGTTTGGGGGGAAATAGAAACACCATATATTTT. Its translation is CASSLGGNRNTIYF. The entire variable domain, with the rest obtained from reference TRBV28 and TRBJ1-3, is as follows: DVKVTQSSRYLVKRTGEKVFLECVQDMDHENMFWYRQDPGLGLRLIYFSYDVKMKEKGDIPEGYSVSREKKERFSLILESASTNQTSMYLCASSLGGNRNTIYFGEGSWLTVV.

There are many counts of this clonotype. The chain carries TRBV7-9 and TRBJ1-5, with 9 bases lining up with TRBD1. The J segment lost 5 bases and the V segment lost 4 bases, leaving 9 bases of the junction unmatched. There are 16 residues in the CDR3. From germline, CDR1 is SEHNR and CDR2 FQNEAQ (reference sequence). CDR3 coding DNA: TGTGCCAGCAGCTCGTACGGAAGGACAGGGGATCAGCCCCAGCATTTT. Translating it yields CASSSYGRTGDQPQHF.

This clonotype is labeled medium-sized (0.01 to 0.1%). The chain couples TRBV29-1 to TRBJ1-1, with a possible D match to TRBD1 (5 bases). This CDR3 has 13 amino acids. Trimming removed 4 bases from V and 4 bases from J, with 13 bases in between. The germline gives CDR1 SQVTM, CDR2 ANQGSEA. CDR3 protein: CSVGVSGGTEAFF. The CDR3 DNA reads TGCAGCGTTGGGGTCAGTGGGGGCACTGAAGCTTTCTTT.

This clonotype was observed at least ten times. The chain recombines TRBV6-5 with TRBJ1-3; possibly TRBD1 for D (5 bases). Germline V CDR1 and CDR2: MNHEY, SVGAGI. V lost 0 bases, J lost 2 bases, and 14 bases lay in between. The CDR3 loop spans 17 amino acids. CDR3 coding DNA: TGTGCCAGCAGTTACTCCGGCAGGGCTTTTGCTGGAAACACCATATATTTT. It codes for CASSYSGRAFAGNTIYF.

This clonotype is medium-sized within its sample. The V call is TRBV7-2, the J call TRBJ2-3; D assignment may be TRBD1 or TRBD2 (5 bases each). Germline loops: CDR1 SGHTA, CDR2 FQGNSA. This CDR3 region has 17 residues. V was cut by 0 bases and J by 2 bases, with 15 bases left in between. The CDR3 nucleotides read TGTGCCAGCAGCTTAGCGGGACCGACTATAAACACAGATACGCAGTATTTT. Encoded protein: CASSLAGPTINTDTQYF.

This clonotype was counted at least ten times. The chain carries TRBV7-9 and TRBJ2-6; D may be TRBD1 (5 bases). The V end was cut by 1 base, the J end by 0 bases, with 7 bases between. There are 16 residues in the CDR3. Per germline, CDR1 SEHNR and CDR2 FQNEAQ (reference sequence). As DNA, the CDR3 is TGTGCCAGCAGCTTAGGACAGTCCTCTGGGGCCAACGTCCTGACTTTC. Residues: CASSLGQSSGANVLTF.

This clonotype appeared many times. The CDR3 here is CAISEGLAGGSGEQFF. Written as DNA, the CDR3 is TGTGCCATCAGTGAGGGTCTAGCGGGAGGGTCAGGGGAGCAGTTCTTC. V usage is TRBV10-3 and J usage is TRBJ2-1, with 12 nucleotides matching TRBD2. Germline trimming cut 2 bases from V and 10 bases from J; bases unmatched to any gene: 9. Germline-derived CDR1 and CDR2 are ENHRY and SYGVKD. The length of the CDR3 is 16 residues.

In this sample, this clonotype turned up many times. The V and J genes are TRBV28 and TRBJ1-2; 9 nucleotides line up with TRBD1. J was trimmed by 4 bases and V by 1 base; bases with no gene match: 4. The CDR3 has 15 amino acids. Germline-derived CDR1 and CDR2 are MDHEN and SYDVKM. CDR3: CASSLLPGQGYGYTF. DNA of the CDR3: TGTGCCAGCAGTTTATTGCCGGGACAGGGCTATGGCTACACCTTC.

This clonotype was detected ten times or more. The chain links TRBV24-1 to TRBJ2-1, with 10 bases matching TRBD2. V gave up 3 bases and J gave up 8 bases; unmatched junction bases: 3. Germline loops: CDR1 KGHDR, CDR2 SFDVKD. The length of the CDR3 is 14 residues. CDR3 region: CATSDPSGSDEQFF. Written as DNA, the CDR3 is TGTGCCACCAGTGATCCTAGCGGGAGTGATGAGCAGTTCTTC.

Sample share makes this clonotype medium-sized. This sequence joins TRBV24-1 and TRBJ1-5; TRBD1 might be the D (5 bases). V lost 3 bases, J lost 9 bases, and 14 bases lay in between. CDR3 length: 14 amino acids. Germline V CDR1 and CDR2: KGHDR, SFDVKD. The CDR3 loop reads CATSDGTKPRPQHF. In DNA form, the CDR3 reads TGTGCCACCAGTGATGGGACTAAACCTAGGCCCCAGCATTTT.

The chain is built from TRBV2 and TRBJ1-1; maybe TRBD1 (5 bases). Germline CDR1 is SNHLY and CDR2 is FYNNEI. Between the trimmed V and J ends, which lost 7 bases and 1 base, there was a span of 10 bases. The length of the CDR3 is 13 residues. CDR3 protein: CASTKDRNTEAFF. In nucleotides, the CDR3 is TGTGCCAGCACTAAAGACAGGAACACTGAAGCTTTCTTT.

This clonotype was found many times. The rearrangement joins TRBV6-5 to TRBJ1-1; 9 bases match TRBD1. The ends lost 2 bases at V and 5 bases at J; junction bases unmatched: 3. Germline lookup yields CDR1 MNHEY and CDR2 SVGAGI. The CDR3 extends over 14 amino acids. The CDR3 protein is CASSYRTGETEAFF. In DNA, the CDR3 is TGTGCCAGCAGTTACAGGACAGGGGAAACTGAAGCTTTCTTT.